The clone carrying this T cell receptor beta chain was seen a single time. In the original analysis: Reference gene primer amplification in the assay estimated nucleated cell counts. TCRdb's table, derived via immunoSEQ multiplex PCR, lists solely in-frame clones and lacks some. V and J calls and clone size follow that table, whereas D and trimming were derived from the DNA. The sample records around 180,000 clones, approximately 80% being singletons. These data originate in a study of blood T cell repertoires in COVID-19. On the study more broadly: The origin of the acute and convalescent COVID-19 samples was the United States, Italy and Spain. PBMCs, B-cell-depleted T cells, or T cells were the source of the cDNA or gDNA that made up the material.

In germline, CDR1 is SGHDN, CDR2 FVKESK. The CDR3 covers 14 residues. V shed 4 bases and J shed 3 bases, with 12 bases lying between them. Source material: peripheral blood. The chain couples TRBV14 to TRBJ1-2, with D unresolved. The sequence was collected from a human donor in a cohort sampled during active COVID-19. CDR3 sequence: CASSLTPVDYGYTF. For the CDR3, the DNA is TGTGCCAGCAGCCTGACACCTGTGGACTATGGCTACACCTTC.